This T cell receptor beta chain was identified in a study of OX40 agonist ivuxolimab in advanced cancers. Study details: Patients took ivuxolimab, an agonistic anti-OX40 (CD134) antibody. Study-wide points: Expanded clones were, on average, more numerous in CD8+ T cells than in CD4+. The work left the antigen specificity of expanded peripheral T cells undetermined.

The CDR3 sequence is 17 residues long. Trimming stripped 0 bases from V and 2 bases from J, with 15 bases between. Germline CDR1 SGHRS, CDR2 YFSETQ. Repertoires were generated with immunoSEQ multiplex PCR, while TCRdb's copy carries only in-frame clones and drops some. The data hold roughly 97,000 clones, with approximately 87% observed a single time. On this clone: Its specificity is not known.

This TCR derives from an adult with an advanced solid tumor such as melanoma, head and neck, liver or kidney cancer. The chain carries TRBV5-1 and TRBJ1-3; D perhaps matches TRBD1 (6 bases). The sample consisted of CD4+ or CD8+ T cells sorted from blood, taken in a trial of the OX40 agonist ivuxolimab. As DNA, the CDR3 is TGCGCCAGCAGCTTGGCCGGTCTACAGGGTGCTGGAAACACCATATATTTT. This encodes CASSLAGLQGAGNTIYF. Complete variable domain (other parts from reference TRBV5-1 and TRBJ1-3): KAGVTQTPRYLIKTRGQQVTLSCSPISGHRSVSWYQQTPGQGLQFLFEYFSETQRNKGNFPGRFSGRQFSNSRSEMNVSTLELGDSALYLCASSLAGLQGAGNTIYFGEGSWLTVV.